The T cell receptor beta chain described here comes from a study of CD8 T cells in Susac syndrome. Random hexamers served to reverse transcribe about 0.5 to 1 ug RNA. Amplification of the TCR beta CDR3 was carried out by immunoSEQ multiplex PCR, which spanned a total of 54 Vbeta and 13 Jbeta segments. In TCRdb, the immunoSEQ multiplex PCR reads were re-called with MiXCR into one record per CDR3 protein. The sample yields some 180,000 distinct CDR3 sequences, about 94% seen once. CDR1 is SGHAT, CDR2 FQNNGV, per germline. This CDR3 has 18 residues. The V and J ends lost 5 bases and 2 bases respectively, with 19 bases between them. TCR beta sequencing covered blood CD8+ and CD4+ T cells. The count of this clonotype is one.

J is TRBJ2-6 and V is TRBV11-2; tentative D call: TRBD2 (5 bases). This TCR was recovered from a human donor in good health. The sample consisted of CD4+ T cells from PBMCs. CDR3 DNA sequence: TGTGCCAGCAGCCCACTACCGGGGTCCCGTGCTGGGGCCAACGTCCTGACTTTC. As protein: CASSPLPGSRAGANVLTF.